The source of this T cell receptor (beta chain) is a study of blood T cells in healthy people across ages. Russia was home to the donors, healthy Caucasian individuals aged roughly 6 to 90. A second PCR of 7 to 11 cycles used a sample-barcoded 5' primer and a J-beta primer mix. TCRdb processed the 5' RACE reads anew with MiXCR; each CDR3 protein has one entry. The sample has 1.8 million or so distinct CDR3 sequences; approximately 39% are singletons. The CDR3 length is 14 residues. V lost 3 bases and J 8 bases, leaving 19 bases between the germline ends. CDR1 and CDR2 (germline): DFQATT, SNEGSKA (reference sequence).

This sequence was found in a human donor in good health. V usage is TRBV20-1 and J usage is TRBJ1-2; TRBD1 is a possible D gene (6 bases). The specimen sequenced was blood. CDR3 nucleotide sequence: TGCAGTGCTAGTGCAGGGGCCTACTATGGAGGCTACACCTTC. Its protein is CSASAGAYYGGYTF.